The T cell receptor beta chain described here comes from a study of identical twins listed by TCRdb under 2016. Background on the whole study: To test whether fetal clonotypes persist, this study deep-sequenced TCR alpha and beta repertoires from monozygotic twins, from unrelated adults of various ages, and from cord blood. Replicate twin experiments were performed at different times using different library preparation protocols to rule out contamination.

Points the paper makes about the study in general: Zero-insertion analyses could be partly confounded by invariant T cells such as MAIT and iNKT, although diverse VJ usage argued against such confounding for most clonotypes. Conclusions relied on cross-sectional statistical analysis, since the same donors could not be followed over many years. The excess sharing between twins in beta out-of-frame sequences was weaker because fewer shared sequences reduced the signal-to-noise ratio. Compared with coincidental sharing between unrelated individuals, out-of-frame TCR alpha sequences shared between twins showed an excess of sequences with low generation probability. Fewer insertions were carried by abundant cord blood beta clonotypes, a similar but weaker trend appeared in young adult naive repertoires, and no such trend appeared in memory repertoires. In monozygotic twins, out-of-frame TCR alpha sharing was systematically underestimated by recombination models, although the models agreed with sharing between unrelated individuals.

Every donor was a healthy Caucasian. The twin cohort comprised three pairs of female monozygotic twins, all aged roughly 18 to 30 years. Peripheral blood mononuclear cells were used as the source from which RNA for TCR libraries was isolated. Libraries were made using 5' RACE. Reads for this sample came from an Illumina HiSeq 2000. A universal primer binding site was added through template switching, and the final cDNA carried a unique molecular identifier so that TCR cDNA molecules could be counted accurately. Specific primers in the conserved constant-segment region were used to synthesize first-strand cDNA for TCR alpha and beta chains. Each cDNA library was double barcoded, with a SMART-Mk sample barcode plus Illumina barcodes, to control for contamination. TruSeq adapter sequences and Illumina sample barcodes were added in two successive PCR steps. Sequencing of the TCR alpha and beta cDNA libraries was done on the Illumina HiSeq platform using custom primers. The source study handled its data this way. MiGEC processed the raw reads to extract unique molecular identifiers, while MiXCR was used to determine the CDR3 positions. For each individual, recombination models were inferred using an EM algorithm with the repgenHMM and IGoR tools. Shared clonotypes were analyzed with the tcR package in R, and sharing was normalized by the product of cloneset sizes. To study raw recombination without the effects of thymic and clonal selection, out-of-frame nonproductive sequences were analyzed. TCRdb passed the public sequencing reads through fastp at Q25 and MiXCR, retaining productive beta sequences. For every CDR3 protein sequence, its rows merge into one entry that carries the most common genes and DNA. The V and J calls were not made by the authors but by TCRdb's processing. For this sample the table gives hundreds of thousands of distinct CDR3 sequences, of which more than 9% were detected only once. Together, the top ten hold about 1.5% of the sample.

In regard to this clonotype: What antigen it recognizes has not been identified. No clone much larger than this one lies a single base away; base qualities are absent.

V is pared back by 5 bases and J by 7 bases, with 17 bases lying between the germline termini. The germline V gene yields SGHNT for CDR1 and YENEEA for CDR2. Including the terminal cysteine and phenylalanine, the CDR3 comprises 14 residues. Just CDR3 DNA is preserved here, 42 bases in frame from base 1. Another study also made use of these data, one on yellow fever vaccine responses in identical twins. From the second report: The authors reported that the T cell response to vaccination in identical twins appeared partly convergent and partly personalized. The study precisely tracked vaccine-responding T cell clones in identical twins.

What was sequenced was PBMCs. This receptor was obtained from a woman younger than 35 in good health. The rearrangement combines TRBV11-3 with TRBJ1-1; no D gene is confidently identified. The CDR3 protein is CASSPDFGPFEAFF. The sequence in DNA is TGTGCCAGCAGCCCCGATTTTGGGCCTTTTGAAGCTTTCTTT.